Listed below are T cell receptor beta chains from one sample, sequenced in a study of blood T cell repertoires in COVID-19. The protocol was immunoSEQ multiplex PCR, while the TCRdb copy is restricted to in-frame clones and leaves out a portion. The sample holds approximately 120,000 clones, 65% to 90% seen once. The material sequenced was peripheral blood. These receptors were taken from a man aged 80 or over with active or convalescent COVID-19. Both conserved end residues are part of each CDR3. Each record gives: CDR3 protein, V gene.

cdr3_aa: CASSPISFEQFF; v_call: TRBV6-6
cdr3_aa: CASSPRLGAYEQYF; v_call: TRBV10-2
cdr3_aa: CASHAAFF; v_call: TRBV21-1
cdr3_aa: CASSLRTGMNTEAFF; v_call: TRBV9
cdr3_aa: CASSLEVGGNYGYTF; v_call: TRBV6-4
cdr3_aa: CASSPSVQRSSYEQYF; v_call: TRBV18
cdr3_aa: CASSLPGGSYEQYF; v_call: TRBV6-6
cdr3_aa: CASKAGGLSYEQYF; v_call: TRBV19
cdr3_aa: CASSSPLAGVDTGELFF; v_call: TRBV7-2
cdr3_aa: CASSFTADKNTGELFF; v_call: TRBV5-1
cdr3_aa: CASSFGTLNTGELFF; v_call: TRBV5-6
cdr3_aa: CASSFSGYTGELFF; v_call: TRBV27
cdr3_aa: CASSLAGGQETQYF; v_call: TRBV7-2
cdr3_aa: CASSGARGHNQPQHF; v_call: TRBV2
cdr3_aa: CASSDAGLAGVETQYF; v_call: TRBV2
cdr3_aa: CASSLFERGGLSSYNEQFF; v_call: TRBV5-1
cdr3_aa: CASSSNPGEKLFF; v_call: TRBV5-6
cdr3_aa: CASSDSPGLASSSYNEQFF; v_call: TRBV6-4
cdr3_aa: CASRGQLGANVLTF; v_call: TRBV3-1/TRBV3-2
cdr3_aa: CASSSGSTDTQYF; v_call: TRBV5-5
cdr3_aa: CASSWRGGLPYEQYF; v_call: TRBV5-4
cdr3_aa: CAWKYSMNTEAFF; v_call: TRBV30
cdr3_aa: CASSVKAANTDTQYF; v_call: TRBV9
cdr3_aa: CASSPRQGSNSPLHF; v_call: TRBV7-2
cdr3_aa: CASSDSGRSYNEQFF; v_call: TRBV6-1
cdr3_aa: CASSVGGLNNSPLHF; v_call: TRBV9
cdr3_aa: CASSPQGGLGYTF; v_call: TRBV11-2
cdr3_aa: CASSPRRTGLSTDTQYF; v_call: TRBV18
cdr3_aa: CASSEAVGDTGELFF; v_call: TRBV6-1
cdr3_aa: CASSSFTEAFF; v_call: TRBV6-2/TRBV6-3
cdr3_aa: CASSFRGGSEKLFF; v_call: TRBV5-5
cdr3_aa: CASSLATGIHNEQFF; v_call: TRBV7-2